The 24 T cell receptor beta chains below all came from one sample that was sequenced in a study of early T cells in non-severe SARS-CoV-2 infection. Each CDR3 protein gets one entry after TCRdb re-called the 5' RACE reads with MiXCR. Of 46,000 or so distinct CDR3 sequences in the sample, less than 15% were seen once. The sequenced material came from whole blood. These receptors were collected from an adult who was a healthcare worker with PCR-confirmed SARS-CoV-2 infection or an uninfected control (not recorded which).

This clonotype was seen a few times. The rearrangement links TRBV14 to TRBJ2-3, with 7 bases identical to TRBD2. CDR1 is SGHDN, CDR2 FVKESK, per germline. V shed 0 bases and J 3 bases; nucleotides not matched to a gene: 15. There are 19 residues in the CDR3. CDR3 residues: CASSQDDDRASGLTDTQYF. In nucleotides, the CDR3 is TGTGCCAGCAGCCAAGATGACGATCGGGCTAGCGGCTTAACAGATACGCAGTATTTT. Looking up the rest from reference TRBV14 and TRBJ2-3 gives the full variable domain: EAGVTQFPSHSVIEKGQTVTLRCDPISGHDNLYWYRRVMGKEIKFLLHFVKESKQDESGMPNNRFLAERTGGTYSTLKVQPAELEDSGVYFCASSQDDDRASGLTDTQYFGPGTRLTVL.

This clonotype has only a few counts. The genes are TRBV2 and TRBJ1-5; D unclear. Trimming stripped 3 bases from V and 13 bases from J, with 13 bases between. CDR1 SNHLY and CDR2 FYNNEI come from the germline V gene. The CDR3 runs 12 residues. Written as DNA, the CDR3 is TGTGCCAGCAGTGACTCCGAGGCTGCTCAGCATTTT. This codes for CASSDSEAAQHF.

In this sample, this clonotype turned up a few times. The V and J genes are TRBV7-3 and TRBJ2-2; no clear D gene. Trimming shortened V by 5 bases and J by 0 bases, and 13 bases separated the two germline ends. Germline V lookup: CDR1 SGHTA, CDR2 FQGTGA. The CDR3 length is 16 residues. The CDR3 coding sequence is TGTGCCAGCAGCCCGGGTCTGCCGGCGAACACCGGGGAGCTGTTTTTT. This codes for CASSPGLPANTGELFF.

This sequence joins TRBV18 and TRBJ2-7, with D hard to call. The CDR3 contains 11 residues. With 1 base removed from V and 6 bases from J, the gap between germline ends came to 4 bases. CDR1 and CDR2 from the germline V gene are KGHSH and LQKENI. The CDR3 region has the DNA TGTGCCAGCTCACCACAGGTCGAGCAGTACTTC. Protein sequence: CASSPQVEQYF.

Details on this clonotype: One base away lies a much larger clone, so this may be a sequencing read error. J is TRBJ1-2 and V is TRBV27; 7 nucleotides line up with TRBD1. The CDR3 length is 15 residues. Per germline, CDR1 MNHEY and CDR2 SMNVEV (reference sequence). The CDR3 here is CASSFRQGLDYGYIF. The DNA of the CDR3 is TGTGCCAGCAGTTTTAGACAGGGTCTGGACTATGGCTACATCTTC.

Ten or more counts support this clonotype. This sequence joins TRBV20-1 and TRBJ2-1; 14 nucleotides line up with TRBD2. The length of the CDR3 is 18 residues. V shed 5 bases and J 7 bases; nucleotides not matched to a gene: 16. The germline gives CDR1 DFQATT, CDR2 SNEGSKA (reference sequence). The CDR3 nucleotides read TGCAGTGCTCCACCGGGACTAGCGGGAGCGATCCCTGGGAATGAGCAGTTCTTC. It encodes CSAPPGLAGAIPGNEQFF.

This clonotype was detected ten times or more. The V gene is TRBV6-2 or TRBV6-3, the J gene TRBJ1-1; D remains unclear. Trimming removed 6 bases from V and 1 base from J, with 18 bases in between. This CDR3 is built from 16 residues. CDR1 and CDR2 (germline): MNHEY, SVGEGT. CDR3 DNA sequence: TGTGCCAGCAGCTTCGGGCCAAGCATGGGGAACACTGAAGCTTTCTTT. Amino acids: CASSFGPSMGNTEAFF.

This clonotype was detected ten times or more. Mismatch with germline at one junction end may stem from a read error. The V gene is TRBV7-2, the J gene TRBJ1-5, with D possibly being TRBD1 (6 bases). The V gene's germline CDR1 is SGHTA and CDR2 FQGNSA. The CDR3 is 15 amino acids. CDR3 nucleotide sequence: TGTGCCAGCAGCCCGGGGGGCAGAAGCAATCAGCCCCAGCATTTC. This encodes CASSPGGRSNQPQHF.

This clonotype came up many times. This chain joins TRBV20-1 and TRBJ1-1; D is undetermined. The CDR3 extends over 13 amino acids. Trimming left V 6 bases short and J 2 bases short, with 13 bases between. Germline-derived CDR1 and CDR2 are DFQATT and SNEGSKA (reference sequence). The chain's CDR3 is CSARKVGNTEAFF. The CDR3 DNA sequence: TGCAGTGCGAGGAAGGTGGGAAACACTGAAGCTTTCTTT.

This rearrangement joins TRBV27 to TRBJ2-1, with D possibly matching TRBD2 (5 bases). The V gene's germline CDR1 is MNHEY and CDR2 SMNVEV (reference sequence). The germline V and J ends were trimmed by 3 bases and 7 bases, with 7 bases remaining between them. This CDR3 region has 12 residues. In DNA, the CDR3 is TGTGCCAGCAGTTTTCGACTAAATGAGCAGTTCTTC. Residues: CASSFRLNEQFF.

Many counts were recorded for this clonotype. The chain combines TRBV18 with TRBJ2-3; D remains ambiguous. The CDR3 covers 12 residues. Germline CDR1 is KGHSH and CDR2 is LQKENI. Trimming removed 8 bases at V and 0 bases at J, with 6 bases between. DNA for the CDR3: TGTGCCAGCAGCCCAAGCACAGATACGCAGTATTTT. This gives the protein CASSPSTDTQYF.

This clonotype occurred a few times. V gene TRBV7-3 combines with J gene TRBJ2-1, with D possibly TRBD2 on 5 matching bases. The germline V and J ends were trimmed by 1 base and 1 base, with 11 bases remaining between them. The CDR3 runs 16 residues. CDR1 and CDR2 (germline): SGHTA, FQGTGA. This CDR3 reads CASSLNGVGSYNEQFF. CDR3 coding DNA: TGTGCCAGCAGCTTAAACGGGGTGGGGTCCTACAATGAGCAGTTCTTC.

This clonotype was observed many times. The DNA for the CDR3 is TGCAGTGCTAGAGATTCGGGGAGAGGAACCTATAATTCACCCCTCCACTTT. Amino acid sequence: CSARDSGRGTYNSPLHF. The V and J genes are TRBV20-1 and TRBJ1-6, with D unresolved. Looked up from germline, CDR1 is DFQATT and CDR2 is SNEGSKA (reference sequence). The CDR3 is made up of 17 amino acids. Trimming left V 0 bases short and J 2 bases short, with 14 bases between.

This clonotype was recorded many times. The chain uses TRBV19 and TRBJ2-7, with D uncertain. V was clipped by 5 bases and J by 2 bases, with 13 bases between them. The CDR3 loop spans 14 amino acids. Germline-derived CDR1 and CDR2 are LNHDA and SQIVND (reference sequence). CDR3 amino acids: CASSPGRRTYEQYF. CDR3 coding DNA: TGTGCCAGTAGTCCCGGCCGCAGGACCTACGAGCAGTACTTC.

The table lists this clonotype with many counts. The V and J genes are TRBV2 and TRBJ2-3; D remains ambiguous. Trimming pared 8 bases from V and 2 bases from J, leaving 5 bases between. Germline loops: CDR1 SNHLY, CDR2 FYNNEI. The CDR3 is made up of 11 amino acids. The CDR3 reads CASRSTDTQYF. The CDR3 DNA reads TGTGCCAGCCGCTCCACAGATACGCAGTATTTT.

Many counts were recorded for this clonotype. The chain has TRBV7-2 and TRBJ2-7; D uncertain. Trimming took 1 base from V and 3 from J, leaving 7 bases between them. The CDR3 has 13 residues. The germline gives CDR1 SGHTA, CDR2 FQGNSA. The DNA for the CDR3 is TGTGCCAGCAGCTTAGGCAGACGCTACGAGCAGTACTTC. Translating it yields CASSLGRRYEQYF.

This clonotype has a count of ten or more. This CDR3 is CSVVRSGGQSYNEQFF. CDR3 coding DNA: TGCAGCGTTGTTAGGAGTGGGGGACAGTCCTACAATGAGCAGTTCTTC. The chain recombines TRBV29-1 with TRBJ2-1; 7 bases align to TRBD1. J lost 1 base, V lost 4 bases, and 10 bases had no gene match. The CDR3 sequence is 16 residues long. CDR1 is SQVTM, CDR2 ANQGSEA, per germline.

This clonotype was seen once. A much larger clone sits a single nucleotide away, making a read error possible. V is TRBV6-1 and J is TRBJ2-7, with 9 bases fitting TRBD2. The CDR3 spans 17 residues. With 8 bases clipped from V and 1 base from J, the junction kept 15 bases outside the gene matches. The germline gives CDR1 MNHNS, CDR2 SASEGT. CDR3 protein: CASRTGTSRIPSYEQYF. The CDR3 DNA reads TGTGCCAGCCGAACCGGGACTAGCAGGATCCCGTCCTACGAGCAGTACTTC.

The sample holds many counts of this clonotype. The J gene is TRBJ1-1, the V gene TRBV7-9; TRBD1 agrees at 11 bases. This CDR3 comprises 17 residues. V gave up 6 bases and J gave up 1 base; unmatched junction bases: 10. Germline V gene lookup returns CDR1 SEHNR and CDR2 FQNEAQ (reference sequence). The CDR3 loop is CASSSPGQGDRNTEAFF. DNA of the CDR3: TGTGCCAGCAGTTCGCCGGGACAGGGGGATCGGAACACTGAAGCTTTCTTT. Variable domain in full (rest from reference TRBV7-9 and TRBJ1-1): DTGVSQNPRHKITKRGQNVTFRCDPISEHNRLYWYRQTLGQGPEFLTYFQNEAQLEKSRLLSDRFSAERPKGSFSTLEIQRTEQGDSAMYLCASSSPGQGDRNTEAFFGQGTRLTVV.

This chain connects TRBV6-5 to TRBJ1-1; D uncertain. The CDR3 covers 14 residues. V lost 0 bases, J lost 1 base, and 6 bases lay in between. Per germline, CDR1 MNHEY and CDR2 SVGAGI. CDR3 bases: TGTGCCAGCAGTTACTCGACGGAGAACACTGAAGCTTTCTTT. Translation gives CASSYSTENTEAFF.

The chain is built from TRBV7-9 and TRBJ1-1; a weak D match, TRBD1 (5 bases). V was clipped by 5 bases and J by 10 bases, with 14 bases between them. Germline V gene sequence: CDR1 SEHNR, CDR2 FQNEAQ (reference sequence). This CDR3 comprises 12 residues. CDR3 region: CASSREGHGAFF. The CDR3 DNA follows: TGTGCCAGCAGCCGCGAAGGACACGGAGCTTTCTTT.

As regards this clonotype: A much larger clone lies one base from this, so it may be a read error. V usage is TRBV5-5 and J usage is TRBJ2-1; D remains unclear. This CDR3 is built from 16 residues. CDR1 and CDR2 from the germline V gene are SGHKS and YYEKEE (reference sequence). The DNA of the CDR3 is TGTGTCAGCAGCCACGGACCCCCCGGAATTGCGAATGAGCAGTTCTTC. This codes for CVSSHGPPGIANEQFF.

This clonotype has a handful of counts. The V gene is TRBV5-1, the J gene TRBJ2-5, with D unclear. Trimming shortened V by 5 bases and J by 5 bases, and 16 bases separated the two germline ends. CDR3 size: 14 residues. The germline V gene has CDR1 SGHRS and CDR2 YFSETQ. CDR3 DNA sequence: TGCGCCAGCAGTCTATTCCGAGGCATTGAGACCCAGTACTTC. Translation: CASSLFRGIETQYF.

This chain uses TRBV5-1 with TRBJ1-2; perhaps TRBD1 as D (6 bases). Trimming took off 4 bases at V and 2 bases at J, with 9 bases between the two ends. The V gene's germline CDR1 is SGHRS and CDR2 YFSETQ. CDR3 length equals 13 residues. The CDR3 region is CASSQGPNYGYTF. The CDR3, as DNA: TGCGCCAGCAGCCAGGGGCCGAACTATGGCTACACCTTC.